Below are 23 T cell receptor beta chains sequenced from a single sample in a study of blood T cells in healthy people across ages. It was with a sample-barcoded 5' primer and a J-beta primer mix that a second PCR of roughly 6 to 12 cycles was run. TCRdb processed the 5' RACE reads anew with MiXCR; each CDR3 protein has one entry. The sample records around 940,000 distinct CDR3 sequences, roughly half being singletons. The sample comprised blood. The receptors originated from a woman aged 60 to 75 in good health.

The chain has TRBV28 and TRBJ2-7; TRBD1 aligns across 9 bases. Germline V CDR1 and CDR2: MDHEN, SYDVKM. The CDR3 spans 14 residues. Trimming cost V 3 bases and J 4 bases; bases outside gene matches: 4. The CDR3 DNA reads TGTGCCAGCAGTTTCGACAGGGGGTGGTACGAGCAGTACTTC. Translating gives CASSFDRGWYEQYF.

Many counts were recorded for this clonotype. V and J are TRBV29-1 and TRBJ2-5, with D hard to call. V was pared by 7 bases and J by 9 bases, with 18 bases between. The CDR3 runs to 12 residues. Germline CDR1 and CDR2: SQVTM and ANQGSEA. For the CDR3, the DNA is TGCAGCGCCGTGCCCCCTACTTCGGCCCAGTACTTC. This codes for CSAVPPTSAQYF.

The chain recombines TRBV30 with TRBJ1-2, with 7 bases fitting TRBD1. The germline gives CDR1 GTSNPN, CDR2 SVGIG (reference sequence). The CDR3 sequence is 13 residues long. Trimming removed 2 bases from V and 4 bases from J; junction bases left unmatched: 4. CDR3 residues: CAWSLTGPYGYTF. The DNA of the CDR3 is TGTGCCTGGAGTCTGACAGGGCCCTATGGCTACACCTTC.

The chain employs TRBV4-1 and TRBJ2-7, with D possibly matching TRBD2 (5 bases). CDR1 is MGHRA, CDR2 YSYEKL, per germline. Trimming took off 5 bases at V and 6 bases at J, with 17 bases between the two ends. The CDR3 is 14 amino acids. This chain's CDR3 is CASSSPALGSEQYF. CDR3 DNA: TGCGCCAGCAGCTCCCCAGCCCTAGGGAGCGAGCAGTACTTC.

The rearrangement joins TRBV10-2 to TRBJ2-5; unclear D gene. Germline V gene sequence: CDR1 WSHSY, CDR2 SAAADI. The CDR3 runs to 14 residues. V shed 0 bases and J shed 7 bases, with 12 bases lying between them. Written as DNA, the CDR3 is TGCGCCAGCAGTGAGTCGAACGGATCCGGGACCCAGTACTTC. This sequence encodes CASSESNGSGTQYF.

The V gene is TRBV4-1, the J gene TRBJ1-4, with 12 bases fitting TRBD1. Germline CDR1 MGHRA, CDR2 YSYEKL. J was trimmed by 13 bases and V by 4 bases; bases with no gene match: 10. CDR3 length: 15 residues. CDR3 amino acids: CASSRDGTGGRRLFF. As DNA, the CDR3 is TGCGCCAGCAGCCGCGACGGGACAGGGGGCAGGCGACTGTTTTTT.

This chain connects TRBV7-9 to TRBJ1-1; the D is unclear. Germline-derived CDR1 and CDR2 are SEHNR and FQNEAQ (reference sequence). This CDR3 has 12 residues. CDR3 in amino acids: CVVRRPNTEAFF. The CDR3 DNA reads TGTGTGGTTAGGCGACCGAACACTGAAGCTTTCTTT.

This rearrangement joins TRBV29-1 to TRBJ2-1, with 11 bases identical to TRBD1. Per the germline V gene, CDR1 is SQVTM and CDR2 is ANQGSEA. V gave up 3 bases and J gave up 7 bases; unmatched junction bases: 11. The CDR3 totals 16 residues. The DNA of the CDR3 is TGCAGCGTTGAGAACTGGGACAGGGGGTTACTAAATGAGCAGTTCTTC. It yields the protein CSVENWDRGLLNEQFF.

The chain employs TRBV7-9 and TRBJ2-7, with D unclear. The V end lost 7 bases, the J end lost 3 bases, and 19 bases lay between the germline ends. Germline V gives CDR1 SEHNR, CDR2 FQNEAQ (reference sequence). This CDR3 is built from 15 residues. CDR3 loop: CASTMAEGNFYEQYF. The CDR3 DNA reads as TGTGCCAGCACCATGGCGGAAGGAAATTTCTACGAGCAGTACTTC.

The chain joins TRBV11-3 to TRBJ2-5; 8 nucleotides agree with TRBD2. Germline trimming cut 3 bases from V and 5 bases from J; bases unmatched to any gene: 5. The germline gives CDR1 SGHNT, CDR2 YENEEA. CDR3 length: 14 residues. The CDR3 region is CASSFSGMGETQYF. The CDR3 region has the DNA TGTGCCAGCAGCTTTAGCGGGATGGGGGAGACCCAGTACTTC.

The genes are TRBV29-1 and TRBJ1-2; D is ambiguous. V dropped 7 bases and J dropped 13 bases, with 13 bases sitting between them. Germline CDR1 is SQVTM and CDR2 is ANQGSEA. CDR3 size: 9 residues. CDR3 bases: TGCAGCGATGGGAGTCTTGGCACCTTC. Its translation is CSDGSLGTF.

At least ten counts were recorded for this clonotype. V usage is TRBV6-5 and J usage is TRBJ2-3; TRBD1 agrees at 7 bases. This CDR3 contains 15 residues. Germline assignment: CDR1 MNHEY and CDR2 SVGAGI. After removal of 6 bases from V and 0 bases from J, the junction contained 6 bases not matched to a gene. CDR3 residues: CASRLGGTSTDTQYF. In DNA form, the CDR3 reads TGTGCCAGCAGGCTAGGGGGCACTAGCACAGATACGCAGTATTTT.

This clonotype has more than one count but fewer than ten. The rearrangement uses TRBV20-1 and TRBJ2-7; D might be TRBD2 (5 bases). The CDR3 is 17 amino acids. Trimming left V 2 bases short and J 0 bases short, with 20 bases between. Germline V gene data show CDR1 as DFQATT and CDR2 as SNEGSKA (reference sequence). The chain's CDR3 is CSARSRRVGALSYEQYF. CDR3 sequence (DNA): TGCAGTGCTAGATCTCGTAGAGTGGGAGCGCTCTCCTACGAGCAGTACTTC.

This chain joins TRBV4-3 and TRBJ1-5; D uncertain. The V gene's germline CDR1 is LGHNA and CDR2 YSLEER. Trimming left V 0 bases short and J 6 bases short, with 15 bases between. The CDR3 has 16 amino acids. The CDR3 DNA follows: TGCGCCAGCAGCCAAGACAGTAGGTTTTTCGGTCAGCCCCAGCATTTT. Translation gives CASSQDSRFFGQPQHF.

This clonotype showed up many times. The chain has TRBV6-6 and TRBJ2-7; D ambiguous. The CDR3 extends over 13 amino acids. V gave up 2 bases and J gave up 2 bases, with 7 bases separating them. The germline V gene encodes CDR1 MNHNY and CDR2 SVGAGI (reference sequence). The CDR3 DNA is TGTGCCAGCAGTTACGACCGAGCCTACGAGCAGTACTTC. This translates into CASSYDRAYEQYF.

This clonotype was counted between two and nine times. The rearrangement uses TRBV18 and TRBJ2-1; 7 bases line up with TRBD1. The CDR3 is made up of 15 amino acids. Trimming took 6 bases from V and 3 from J; bases not matched to a gene: 8. Germline loops: CDR1 KGHSH, CDR2 LQKENI. The CDR3 protein is CASSLRQGLYNEQFF. CDR3 bases: TGTGCCAGCTCTCTACGACAGGGTCTCTACAATGAGCAGTTCTTC.

The chain employs TRBV5-1 and TRBJ2-7; 8 nucleotides line up with TRBD2. V was pared by 0 bases and J by 1 base, with 6 bases of the junction left unmatched. This CDR3 has 16 residues. Germline assignment: CDR1 SGHRS and CDR2 YFSETQ. CDR3 DNA sequence: TGCGCCAGCAGCTTGGCCGGCGGGAGGACATCCTACGAGCAGTACTTC. Protein product: CASSLAGGRTSYEQYF.

The table lists this clonotype with a count of one. A junction boundary mismatches the germline segment, possibly from a read error. The DNA of the CDR3 is TGTGCCAGGAGTGGGAGCATTATTGAGCGCACAGATACGCAGTATTTT. Translation gives CARSGSIIERTDTQYF. V gene TRBV2 combines with J gene TRBJ2-3; D possibly corresponds to TRBD2 (5 bases). Germline CDR1 reads SNHLY; CDR2 reads FYNNEI. There are 16 residues in the CDR3.

The chain couples TRBV5-6 to TRBJ2-3; D may correspond to TRBD1 or TRBD2 (5 bases each). Per germline, CDR1 SGHDT and CDR2 YYEEEE. Trimming stripped 4 bases from V and 3 bases from J, with 12 bases between. This CDR3 has 14 amino acids. The CDR3 coding sequence is TGTGCCAGCAGCCGGGGATGGGGGACAGATACGCAGTATTTT. Encoded protein: CASSRGWGTDTQYF.

This clonotype was observed a few times. The rearrangement links TRBV20-1 to TRBJ2-5; D ambiguous. Germline CDR1 is DFQATT and CDR2 is SNEGSKA (reference sequence). The CDR3 contains 13 residues. V lost 6 bases to trimming and J lost 1 base, with 12 bases between them. DNA of the CDR3: TGCAGTGCCCTGGCGGTCGGCCAAGAGACCCAGTACTTC. This codes for CSALAVGQETQYF.

This clonotype was picked up one time. The chain joins TRBV20-1 to TRBJ1-1, with D perhaps TRBD1 (6 bases). The CDR3 totals 13 residues. Germline values: CDR1 DFQATT, CDR2 SNEGSKA (reference sequence). Deletions cut 3 bases from V and 4 bases from J, with 12 bases between. The CDR3 DNA reads TGCAGTGCTAGTCCTCAGGGGTTCACTGAAGCTTTCTTT. This gives the protein CSASPQGFTEAFF.

This clonotype was counted only a few times. The chain employs TRBV29-1 and TRBJ2-1, with D perhaps TRBD1 (6 bases). V was shortened by 5 bases and J by 8 bases, with 16 bases between the two germline ends. The germline gives CDR1 SQVTM, CDR2 ANQGSEA. There are 13 residues in the CDR3. This chain's CDR3 is CSVQGMNWYEQFF. The CDR3 DNA reads TGCAGCGTTCAGGGGATGAATTGGTATGAGCAGTTCTTC.

There are a few counts of this clonotype. The J gene is TRBJ2-1, the V gene TRBV5-1; D call uncertain. V was cut by 3 bases and J by 3 bases, with 13 bases left in between. The germline V gene has CDR1 SGHRS and CDR2 YFSETQ. The CDR3 runs to 15 residues. CDR3 in amino acids: CASSYLSGNYNEQFF. CDR3 coding DNA: TGCGCCAGCAGCTACCTGTCCGGTAACTACAATGAGCAGTTCTTC.